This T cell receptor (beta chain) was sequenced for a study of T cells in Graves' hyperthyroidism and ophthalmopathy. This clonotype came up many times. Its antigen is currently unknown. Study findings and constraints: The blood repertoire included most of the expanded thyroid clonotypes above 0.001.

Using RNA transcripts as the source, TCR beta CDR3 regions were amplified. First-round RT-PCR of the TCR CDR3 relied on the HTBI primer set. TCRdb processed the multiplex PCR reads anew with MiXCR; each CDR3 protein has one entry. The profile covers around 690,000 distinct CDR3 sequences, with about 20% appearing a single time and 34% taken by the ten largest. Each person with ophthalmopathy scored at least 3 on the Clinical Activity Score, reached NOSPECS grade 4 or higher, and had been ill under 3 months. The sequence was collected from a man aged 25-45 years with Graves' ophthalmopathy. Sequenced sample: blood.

Here the CDR3 reads CASSDDGLYGYTF. DNA of the CDR3: TGTGCCAGCAGTGATGACGGCCTCTATGGCTACACCTTC. The rearrangement uses TRBV27 and TRBJ1-2, with D hard to call. CDR1 is MNHEY, CDR2 SMNVEV, per germline (reference sequence). V lost 5 bases to trimming and J lost 4 bases, with 11 bases between them. This CDR3 is built from 13 residues.